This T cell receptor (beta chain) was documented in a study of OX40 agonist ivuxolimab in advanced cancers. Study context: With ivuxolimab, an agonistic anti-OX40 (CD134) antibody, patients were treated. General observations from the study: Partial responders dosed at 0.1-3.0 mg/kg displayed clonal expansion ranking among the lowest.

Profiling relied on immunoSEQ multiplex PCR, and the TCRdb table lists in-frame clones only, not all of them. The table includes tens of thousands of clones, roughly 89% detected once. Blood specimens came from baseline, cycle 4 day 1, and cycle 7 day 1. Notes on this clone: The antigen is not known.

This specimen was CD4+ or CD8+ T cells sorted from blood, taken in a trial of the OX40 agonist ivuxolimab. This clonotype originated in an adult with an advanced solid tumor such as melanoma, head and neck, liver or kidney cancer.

CDR3 nucleotide sequence: TGTGCCAGCAGCTTATCAGGGGGCATGAACACTGAAGCTTTCTTT. Protein sequence: CASSLSGGMNTEAFF. V usage is TRBV11-3 and J usage is TRBJ1-1; 8 bases fit TRBD1. The CDR3 runs 15 residues. CDR1 is SGHNT and CDR2 is YENEEA in the germline V gene. With V trimmed by 2 bases and J by 0 bases, 2 bases remained unmatched. The whole variable domain, remainder taken from reference TRBV11-3 and TRBJ1-1, is EAGVVQSPRYKIIEKKQPVAFWCNPISGHNTLYWYLQNLGQGPELLIRYENEEAVDDSQLPKDRFSAERLKGVDSTLKIQPAELGDSAVYLCASSLSGGMNTEAFFGQGTRLTVV.